This paragraph covers one T cell receptor beta chain sequence. Looked up from germline, CDR1 is MNHEY and CDR2 is SMNVEV (reference sequence). The J segment lost 9 bases and the V segment lost 6 bases, leaving 12 bases of the junction unmatched. This CDR3 is built from 16 residues. The data derive from a study of blood T cell repertoires in COVID-19. Individuals aged about 18 to 89 years were recruited from about two dozen US areas. Cohorts were assigned according to the clinical history that participants reported. Source study methods: Estimates of nucleated cell counts were drawn from the amplification of reference gene primers. The protocol was immunoSEQ multiplex PCR, while the TCRdb copy is restricted to in-frame clones and leaves out a portion. The DNA was the basis for D and trimming; V, J and clone size are from that table. This table has about 260,000 clones, 80% to 90% appearing once.

The material sequenced was PBMCs or T cells enriched from blood (not recorded which). This receptor was taken from a woman in her forties who had been exposed to COVID-19. The chain uses TRBV27 and TRBJ2-1; 12 nucleotides align to TRBD2. Written as DNA, the CDR3 is TGTGCCAGCAGGCCTCAACTAGCGGGAGGATCAGGTGAGCAGTTCTTC. Protein: CASRPQLAGGSGEQFF.